What follows are 28 T cell receptor beta chains derived from one specimen sequenced in a study of shared clonotypes between healthy human individuals. Sequencing was performed with immunoSEQ multiplex PCR; in TCRdb, only in-frame clones are kept and a portion is missing. The sample gives fewer than 850,000 clones, roughly 88% of which show up once; about 34% is in the top ten. The sample taken for sequencing was memory CD8+ T cells from PBMCs. Indicated subset: CD45RO+ cells pooled with CCR7-negative TemRA cells. Receptors originate from a man aged 18-30 years in good health. Some clones in this sample may be carry-over from other donors' samples.

V usage is TRBV19 and J usage is TRBJ1-1; D not certain. V was trimmed by 2 bases and J by 0 bases, leaving 7 bases between them. The CDR3 sequence is 14 residues long. Germline assignment: CDR1 LNHDA and CDR2 SQIVND (reference sequence). This CDR3 is CASSIKNMNTEAFF. In nucleotides, the CDR3 is TGTGCCAGTAGTATAAAAAACATGAACACTGAAGCTTTCTTT. The full variable domain, completed using reference TRBV19 and TRBJ1-1, is DGGITQSPKYLFRKEGQNVTLSCEQNLNHDAMYWYRQDPGQGLRLIYYSQIVNDFQKGDIAEGYSVSREKKESFPLTVTSAQKNPTAFYLCASSIKNMNTEAFFGQGTRLTVV.

The chain carries TRBV29-1 and TRBJ2-1; 7 bases fit TRBD2. The V gene end was trimmed by 7 bases and the J gene end by 7 bases; junction bases not matched to a gene: 13. Germline lookup yields CDR1 SQVTM and CDR2 ANQGSEA. The CDR3 has 14 amino acids. CDR3 in DNA: TGCAGCGGTACTAGCGCCCCTAGAAGGAATGAGCAGTTCTTC. It codes for CSGTSAPRRNEQFF.

This chain links TRBV2 with TRBJ2-7, with TRBD1 matching over 7 bases. V lost 7 bases, J lost 0 bases, and 3 bases stayed unmatched. Germline assignment: CDR1 SNHLY and CDR2 FYNNEI. There are 13 residues in the CDR3. The CDR3 spells CASTDRASYEQYF. The CDR3 DNA reads as TGTGCCAGCACTGACAGGGCCTCCTACGAGCAGTACTTC.

This clone was seen only a few times. The genes are TRBV9 and TRBJ1-1; 9 nucleotides align to TRBD1. Germline-derived CDR1 and CDR2 are SGDLS and YYNGEE. The V segment lost 3 bases and the J segment 0 bases; nucleotides outside the gene matches: 6. This CDR3 has 16 residues. Written as DNA, the CDR3 is TGTGCCAGCAGCGCACAGGGGGCTGTGATGAACACTGAAGCTTTCTTT. Residues: CASSAQGAVMNTEAFF.

A remark on this clone: With a much larger clone just one base away, this may be a read error. V is TRBV7-9 and J is TRBJ1-5; tentative D call: TRBD1 (5 bases). This CDR3 is 14 amino acids long. With 5 bases removed from V and 1 base from J, the gap between germline ends came to 9 bases. The germline V gene encodes CDR1 SEHNR and CDR2 FQNEAQ (reference sequence). In DNA, the CDR3 is TGTGCCAGCAGCCACCGGGACAGCAATCAGCCCCAGCATTTT. Its translation: CASSHRDSNQPQHF. Supplemented by reference TRBV7-9 and TRBJ1-5, the full variable domain reads DTGVSQNPRHKITKRGQNVTFRCDPISEHNRLYWYRQTLGQGPEFLTYFQNEAQLEKSRLLSDRFSAERPKGSFSTLEIQRTEQGDSAMYLCASSHRDSNQPQHFGDGTRLSIL.

J is TRBJ2-5 and V is TRBV29-1; D uncertain. The CDR3 has 19 amino acids. The germline gives CDR1 SQVTM, CDR2 ANQGSEA. Between the trimmed V and J ends, which lost 4 bases and 1 base, there was a span of 28 bases. The CDR3 region is CSVVIWLAELEHFQETQYF. CDR3 nucleotides: TGCAGCGTTGTAATTTGGTTGGCTGAGCTCGAACACTTCCAAGAGACCCAGTACTTC.

The chain is built from TRBV10-3 and TRBJ2-3; D is undetermined. Between the trimmed V and J ends, which lost 8 bases and 0 bases, there was a span of 15 bases. The germline CDR1 and CDR2 sequences are ENHRY and SYGVKD. CDR3 length equals 15 residues. The CDR3: CAIGVGVLSTDTQYF. CDR3 DNA: TGTGCCATCGGGGTGGGCGTTTTAAGCACAGATACGCAGTATTTT.

The chain employs TRBV27 and TRBJ2-7; a possible D gene is TRBD2 (5 bases). V gave up 2 bases and J gave up 6 bases, with 14 bases separating them. From germline, CDR1 is MNHEY and CDR2 SMNVEV (reference sequence). This CDR3 region has 14 residues. CDR3 residues: CASSLASPEVEQYF. The CDR3 nucleotides are TGTGCCAGCAGTTTAGCTAGCCCAGAGGTCGAGCAGTACTTC.

This clone has only a few counts. This chain links TRBV6-7 with TRBJ2-3; tentatively, D is TRBD2 (5 bases). TRBV6-7 has ORF status, its function being uncertain. Trimming shortened V by 11 bases and J by 4 bases, and 19 bases separated the two germline ends. The CDR3 runs 14 residues. The CDR3 DNA is TGTGCCGGATTGAGCTCCGACGGGGCAGATACGCAGTATTTT. This translates into CAGLSSDGADTQYF.

The chain has TRBV4-1 and TRBJ2-7; the D is unclear. V lost 0 bases to trimming and J lost 0 bases, with 9 bases between them. This CDR3 comprises 15 residues. Germline V gene data show CDR1 as MGHRA and CDR2 as YSYEKL. The CDR3 coding sequence is TGCGCCAGCAGCCAAGACTTGCCAAGCTCCTACGAGCAGTACTTC. This encodes CASSQDLPSSYEQYF.

This clone was observed once. In the same sample, other DNA sequences code for this CDR3. This rearrangement joins TRBV7-9 to TRBJ1-2; D remains ambiguous. The CDR3 loop spans 15 amino acids. The V gene lost 3 bases and the J gene lost 8 bases, with 19 bases spanning the gap. CDR1 and CDR2 from the germline V gene are SEHNR and FQNEAQ (reference sequence). The CDR3 region has the DNA TGTGCCAGCAGCTTGGCTCACCGGCTTCGCGTGGGCTACACCTTC. This encodes CASSLAHRLRVGYTF. The full variable domain, rest sourced from reference TRBV7-9 and TRBJ1-2, is DTGVSQNPRHKITKRGQNVTFRCDPISEHNRLYWYRQTLGQGPEFLTYFQNEAQLEKSRLLSDRFSAERPKGSFSTLEIQRTEQGDSAMYLCASSLAHRLRVGYTFGSGTRLTVV.

This CDR3 is CASSPDRGSNQPQHF. For the CDR3, the DNA is TGTGCCAGCTCACCGGACAGGGGAAGCAATCAGCCCCAGCATTTT. The genes are TRBV18 and TRBJ1-5, with 9 bases fitting TRBD1. The ends lost 3 bases at V and 1 base at J; junction bases unmatched: 1. Germline CDR1 KGHSH, CDR2 LQKENI. The CDR3 runs 15 residues.

As for this clone: One end of the junction fails to match germline, which may point to a read error. Other nucleotide sequences in the sample specify the same CDR3. The V call is TRBV4-1, the J call TRBJ2-3; 14 bases align to TRBD2. The germline gives CDR1 MGHRA, CDR2 YSYEKL. The CDR3 has 17 amino acids. The CDR3 DNA is TGCGCCAGTAGCCCTAGACTAGCGGGAGGGCCAGTAGATACGCAGTATTTT. Its translation is CASSPRLAGGPVDTQYF.

The rearrangement links TRBV5-1 to TRBJ2-6; weak D call: TRBD1 (6 bases). Trimming cost V 4 bases and J 4 bases, with 15 bases left between them. The CDR3 is 16 residues long. Germline loops: CDR1 SGHRS, CDR2 YFSETQ. This CDR3 is CASSSEQGRGANVLTF. CDR3 bases: TGCGCCAGCAGCAGTGAACAGGGACGGGGGGCCAACGTCCTGACTTTC.

CDR3 nucleotides: TGCGCCAGCAGCGGAGGGACAGTTAGCACAGATACGCAGTATTTT. It yields the protein CASSGGTVSTDTQYF. The chain is built from TRBV5-1 and TRBJ2-3; D might be TRBD1 (7 bases). Germline CDR1 SGHRS, CDR2 YFSETQ. The CDR3 sequence is 15 residues long. V was trimmed by 4 bases and J by 0 bases, leaving 12 bases between them.

About this clone itself: The junction and the germline gene differ at one end; a read error may be behind it. V usage is TRBV28 and J usage is TRBJ2-1; 9 bases agree with TRBD1. The germline gives CDR1 MDHEN, CDR2 SYDVKM. This CDR3 is built from 17 residues. CDR3 nucleotides: TGTGCCACCCACAGGGGGCTAGGGGACTCTCCCTACCATGAGCAGTTCTTC. Amino acids: CATHRGLGDSPYHEQFF.

This clone has more than one count but fewer than ten. The J gene is TRBJ2-3, the V gene TRBV5-4; the D gene is possibly TRBD1 (5 bases). With 0 bases removed from V and 6 bases from J, the gap between germline ends came to 8 bases. This CDR3 region has 13 residues. Looked up from germline, CDR1 is SGHNT and CDR2 is YYREEE (reference sequence). CDR3 amino acids: CASSLEPGDTQYF. CDR3 coding DNA: TGTGCCAGCAGCTTGGAGCCAGGGGATACGCAGTATTTT.

The J gene is TRBJ2-1, the V gene TRBV9; possibly TRBD2 for D (6 bases). V gave up 1 base and J gave up 5 bases, with 13 bases separating them. The germline V gene encodes CDR1 SGDLS and CDR2 YYNGEE. This CDR3 comprises 15 residues. The CDR3 is CASSVPRDPDNEQFF. The CDR3 DNA reads TGTGCCAGCAGCGTACCGCGGGACCCAGACAATGAGCAGTTCTTC.

This chain joins TRBV4-3 and TRBJ2-5; D gene ambiguous. This CDR3 has 14 residues. Per germline, CDR1 LGHNA and CDR2 YSLEER. V gave up 3 bases and J gave up 5 bases, with 13 bases separating them. CDR3 region: CASSHLPGSETQYF. CDR3 in DNA: TGCGCCAGCAGCCACCTCCCGGGTTCGGAGACCCAGTACTTC.

The gene calls are TRBV29-1 and TRBJ2-7; D is possibly TRBD1 (6 bases). V was trimmed by 5 bases and J by 3 bases, leaving 14 bases between them. Looked up from germline, CDR1 is SQVTM and CDR2 is ANQGSEA. The CDR3 is 13 amino acids. DNA of the CDR3: TGCAGCGTTCTAACAGGGACATACTACGAGCAGTACTTC. It specifies CSVLTGTYYEQYF.

V gene TRBV28 combines with J gene TRBJ2-7; D is unresolved. V lost 6 bases and J lost 5, with 5 bases in between. CDR3 length: 10 residues. CDR1 is MDHEN and CDR2 is SYDVKM in the germline V gene. The DNA for the CDR3 is TGTGCCAGCAGCCACGACGAGCAGTACTTC. Its translation is CASSHDEQYF.

The CDR3 here is CAASSGIYEQYF. As DNA, the CDR3 is TGTGCCGCAAGTAGCGGGATCTACGAGCAGTACTTC. The J gene is TRBJ2-7, the V gene TRBV6-1; 8 bases align to TRBD2. The germline V gene encodes CDR1 MNHNS and CDR2 SASEGT. The CDR3 has 12 residues. Trimming took 11 bases from V and 3 from J; bases not matched to a gene: 6.

The chain recombines TRBV7-6 with TRBJ2-7; the D gene is possibly TRBD2 (6 bases). This CDR3 has 16 residues. With 0 bases removed from V and 4 bases from J, the gap between germline ends came to 16 bases. Germline assignment: CDR1 SGHVS and CDR2 FNYEAQ. CDR3: CASSLAPTAGGYEQYF. DNA for the CDR3: TGTGCCAGCAGCTTAGCACCGACGGCCGGAGGGTACGAGCAGTACTTC. Full variable domain (outside the CDR3, taken from reference TRBV7-6 and TRBJ2-7): GAGVSQSPRYKVTKRGQDVALRCDPISGHVSLYWYRQALGQGPEFLTYFNYEAQQDKSGLPNDRFSAERPEGSISTLTIQRTEQRDSAMYRCASSLAPTAGGYEQYFGPGTRLTVT.

Remarks on this clone: In the same sample, other DNA sequences code for this CDR3. The rearrangement uses TRBV5-1 and TRBJ2-1; TRBD2 matches at 11 bases. The V gene end was trimmed by 0 bases and the J gene end by 9 bases; junction bases not matched to a gene: 5. This CDR3 is built from 15 residues. CDR1 is SGHRS and CDR2 is YFSETQ in the germline V gene. CDR3 in amino acids: CASSLGLAGRGEQFF. In DNA, the CDR3 is TGCGCCAGCAGCTTGGGACTAGCGGGGAGGGGTGAGCAGTTCTTC.

The chain is built from TRBV4-3 and TRBJ2-1, with 8 bases matching TRBD2. The CDR3 sequence is 17 residues long. Germline lookup yields CDR1 LGHNA and CDR2 YSLEER. J was trimmed by 3 bases and V by 2 bases; bases with no gene match: 9. In nucleotides, the CDR3 is TGCGCCAGCAGCCAACAATCCGGGAGGGGCCGCTACAATGAGCAGTTCTTC. As protein: CASSQQSGRGRYNEQFF.

The genes are TRBV23-1 and TRBJ1-4; TRBD1 matches at 7 bases. TRBV23-1 is reported as an ORF; its role is uncertain. V lost 0 bases and J lost 7; bases outside the gene matches: 5. CDR3 length equals 15 residues. The CDR3 is CASSQSTGAVEKLFF. The DNA for the CDR3 is TGCGCCAGCAGTCAATCCACAGGGGCCGTTGAAAAACTGTTTTTT.

Notes on this clone: In the same sample, other DNA sequences code for this CDR3. The chain recombines TRBV28 with TRBJ1-1; D not resolved. The CDR3 is 13 amino acids. Germline V gene lookup returns CDR1 MDHEN and CDR2 SYDVKM. The V end was cut by 3 bases, the J end by 0 bases, with 5 bases between. In DNA, the CDR3 is TGTGCCAGCAGTTTTGGGATGAACACTGAAGCTTTCTTT. Its translation: CASSFGMNTEAFF.

The J gene is TRBJ2-7, the V gene TRBV6-5; 8 bases fit TRBD2. Germline V CDR1 and CDR2: MNHEY, SVGAGI. V lost 5 bases to trimming and J lost 6 bases; unmatched junction nucleotides: 6. The CDR3 loop spans 13 amino acids. The CDR3 sequence: CASSVGTSAEQYF. The DNA of the CDR3 is TGTGCCAGCAGTGTCGGGACTAGTGCCGAGCAGTACTTC.